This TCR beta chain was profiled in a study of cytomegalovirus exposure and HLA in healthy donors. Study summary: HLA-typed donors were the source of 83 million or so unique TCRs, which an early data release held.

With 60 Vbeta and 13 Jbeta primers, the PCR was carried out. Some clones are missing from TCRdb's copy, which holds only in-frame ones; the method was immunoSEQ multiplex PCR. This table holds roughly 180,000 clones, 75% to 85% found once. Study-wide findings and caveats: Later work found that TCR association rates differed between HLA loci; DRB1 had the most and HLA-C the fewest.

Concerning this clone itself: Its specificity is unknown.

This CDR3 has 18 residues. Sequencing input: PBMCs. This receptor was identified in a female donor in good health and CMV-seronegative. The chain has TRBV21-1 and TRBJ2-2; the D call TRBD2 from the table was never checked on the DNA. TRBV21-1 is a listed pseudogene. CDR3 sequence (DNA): TGTGCCAGCAGCAAAGAGACTTTCGGGTTCGCGAACACCGGGGAGCTGTTTTTT. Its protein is CASSKETFGFANTGELFF.